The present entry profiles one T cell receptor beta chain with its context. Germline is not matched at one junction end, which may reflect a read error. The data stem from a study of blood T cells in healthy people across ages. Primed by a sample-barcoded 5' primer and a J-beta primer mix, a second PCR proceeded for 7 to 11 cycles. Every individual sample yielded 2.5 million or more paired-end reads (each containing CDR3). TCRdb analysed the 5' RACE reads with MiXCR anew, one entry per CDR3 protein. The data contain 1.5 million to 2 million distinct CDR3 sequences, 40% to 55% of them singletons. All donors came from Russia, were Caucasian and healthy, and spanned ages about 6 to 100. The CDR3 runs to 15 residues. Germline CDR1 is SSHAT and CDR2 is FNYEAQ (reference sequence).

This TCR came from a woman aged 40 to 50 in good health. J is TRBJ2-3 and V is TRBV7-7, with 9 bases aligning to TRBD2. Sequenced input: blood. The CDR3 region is CASSRSPGLADTQYF. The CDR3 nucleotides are TGTGCTAGCAGCCGTAGCCCCGGACTAGCGGATACGCAGTATTTT.